This is a list of T cell receptor beta chains from one sample in a study of shared clonotypes between healthy human individuals. The table came from immunoSEQ multiplex PCR; TCRdb's copy has only in-frame clones and leaves some out. Among millions of clones, roughly 95% were seen once, and the ten largest hold about 0.13%. Sample: naive CD4+ T cells sorted from blood. Receptors originate from a man younger than 35 in good health. The CDR3 runs from the conserved cysteine through the conserved F or W. A D gene is named only where the DNA matches it firmly. Rows may omit the clone size; those that give it use once, few, many or a size class.

v_gene	j_gene	abundance	d_gene	CDR3aa	CDR3nt
TRBV10-1	TRBJ1-1	.	.	CATADSMNTEAFF	TGCGCCACGGCGGACAGTATGAACACTGAAGCTTTCTTT
TRBV7-6	TRBJ1-3	once	.	CASSLKAGGNSGNTIYF	TGTGCCAGCAGCTTAAAGGCGGGGGGAAACTCTGGAAACACCATATATTTT
TRBV10-3	TRBJ1-4	.	TRBD1	CATGQGLEKLFF	TGTGCCACCGGACAGGGGCTAGAAAAACTGTTTTTT
TRBV7-2	TRBJ2-1	.	.	CASSLSRSDEQFF	TGTGCCAGCAGCTTAAGTCGGAGCGATGAGCAGTTCTTC
TRBV5-1	TRBJ2-7	.	TRBD2	CASSLPGTTYEQYF	TGCGCCAGCAGCTTACCAGGGACTACCTACGAGCAGTACTTC
TRBV7-2	TRBJ1-6	.	.	CASSLGGGELPLHF	TGTGCCAGCAGCTTAGGCGGGGGGGAGTTACCCCTCCACTTT
TRBV9	TRBJ1-2	few	.	CASSGLAYGYTF	TGTGCCAGCAGCGGATTGGCCTATGGCTACACCTTC
TRBV13	TRBJ1-1	.	.	CASSLGSTMNTEAFF	TGTGCCAGCAGCTTAGGCAGCACCATGAACACTGAAGCTTTCTTT
TRBV7-9	TRBJ2-7	.	.	CASSSSSSYEQYF	TGTGCCAGCAGCTCATCGAGCTCCTACGAGCAGTACTTC
TRBV6-1	TRBJ2-1	.	.	CAGAPASFYNEQFF	TGTGCCGGGGCCCCGGCCTCCTTCTACAATGAGCAGTTCTTC
TRBV10-1	TRBJ2-1	.	.	CASTRSLMDNEQFF	TGCGCCAGCACGAGGAGCCTTATGGACAATGAGCAGTTCTTC
TRBV7-2	TRBJ2-7	.	TRBD2	CASSSLAGLSYEQYF	TGTGCCAGCAGCTCCCTAGCGGGACTCTCCTACGAGCAGTACTTC
TRBV7-2	TRBJ2-7	.	TRBD2	CASSNRGGLAGDQYEQYF	TGTGCCAGCAGCAACCGGGGTGGGCTAGCGGGAGACCAATACGAGCAGTACTTC
TRBV25-1	TRBJ1-2	.	.	CASSERQVYGYTF	TGTGCCAGCAGTGAACGGCAGGTTTATGGCTACACCTTC
TRBV6-6	TRBJ1-4	.	.	CASRTGYEKLFF	TGTGCCAGCAGAACGGGATATGAAAAACTGTTTTTT
TRBV18	TRBJ1-2	.	TRBD1	CASSPPGQGSWGYTF	TGTGCCAGCTCACCACCGGGACAGGGCTCTTGGGGCTACACCTTC
TRBV7-9	TRBJ1-1	.	.	CASSLRTEMNTEAFF	TGTGCCAGCAGCCTCAGGACGGAGATGAACACTGAAGCTTTCTTT
TRBV4-2	TRBJ2-7	.	TRBD2	CASSQPGGVLEQYF	TGTGCCAGCAGCCAACCGGGGGGGGTTCTCGAGCAGTACTTC
TRBV4-1	TRBJ2-2	.	.	CASSQEDTGSTGELFF	TGCGCCAGCAGCCAAGAGGATACAGGGTCCACCGGGGAGCTGTTTTTT
TRBV5-8	TRBJ1-4	.	.	CASSLPGGHEKLFF	TGTGCCAGCAGCTTGCCTGGCGGGCATGAAAAACTGTTTTTT
TRBV27	TRBJ1-5	.	TRBD1	CASTPHDDTDRGRRQPQHF	TGTGCCAGCACCCCACATGATGATACTGACAGGGGACGTCGTCAGCCCCAGCATTTT
TRBV5-4	TRBJ2-7	.	TRBD2	CASSFTSGRSTGEQYF	TGTGCCAGCAGCTTCACTAGCGGGAGGTCCACGGGTGAGCAGTACTTC
TRBV7-8	TRBJ2-1	.	TRBD1	CASSPRDSYNEQFF	TGTGCCAGCAGCCCGAGGGACAGCTACAATGAGCAGTTCTTC
TRBV11-2	TRBJ2-7	.	.	CASSPPRDTFYEQYF	TGTGCCAGCAGCCCGCCACGGGACACATTTTACGAGCAGTACTTC
TRBV28	TRBJ1-2	.	.	CASSRPGVDGYTF	TGTGCCAGCAGCCGCCCGGGGGTAGATGGCTACACCTTC
TRBV29-1	TRBJ2-5	.	.	CSVLRGSGQETQYF	TGCAGCGTACTCCGGGGTTCGGGCCAAGAGACCCAGTACTTC
TRBV7-2	TRBJ2-7	once	.	CASSLEGGAAYEQYF	TGTGCCAGCAGCTTAGAAGGGGGAGCTGCCTACGAGCAGTACTTC
TRBV6-4	TRBJ1-1	.	.	CASSDTTGRSFF	TGTGCCAGCAGTGATACGACCGGGCGGTCTTTCTTT
TRBV21-1	TRBJ2-7	.	.	CASSKGLPTYEQYF	TGTGCCAGCAGCAAGGGACTTCCCACCTACGAGCAGTACTTC
TRBV5-1	TRBJ1-1	.	.	CASSLWEGGYTEAFF	TGCGCCAGCAGCCTCTGGGAGGGCGGTTACACTGAAGCTTTCTTT
TRBV5-1	TRBJ2-1	.	.	CASSGGLPYNEQFF	TGCGCCAGCAGCGGGGGGCTCCCCTACAATGAGCAGTTCTTC
TRBV6-4	TRBJ1-6	.	TRBD1	CASSERQGVSYNSPLHF	TGTGCCAGCAGTGAGCGACAGGGGGTTTCCTATAATTCACCCCTCCACTTT
TRBV6-1	TRBJ2-2	.	.	CASSGRGAGTGELFF	TGTGCCAGCAGTGGCAGGGGCGCGGGAACCGGGGAGCTGTTTTTT
TRBV6-1	TRBJ2-7	.	TRBD1	CASSEVWGQGSEQYF	TGTGCCAGCAGTGAAGTGTGGGGACAGGGATCCGAGCAGTACTTC
TRBV18	TRBJ1-1	.	.	CASSPPTNTEAFF	TGTGCCAGCTCACCTCCCACGAACACTGAAGCTTTCTTT
TRBV7-6	TRBJ2-1	.	.	CASSLGDGSANEQFF	TGTGCCAGCAGCTTAGGTGACGGGAGTGCCAATGAGCAGTTCTTC
TRBV6-5	TRBJ1-1	.	.	CASSDDKGRTEAFF	TGTGCCAGCAGTGACGACAAGGGAAGGACTGAAGCTTTCTTT
TRBV5-4	TRBJ2-6	.	TRBD1	CASSSGGSGANVLTF	TGTGCCAGCAGCTCAGGGGGCTCTGGGGCCAACGTCCTGACTTTC
TRBV10-3	TRBJ2-7	once	.	CAISEGQEGFYEQYF	TGTGCCATCAGTGAGGGACAGGAGGGTTTCTACGAGCAGTACTTC
TRBV6-1	TRBJ2-7	.	.	CASSEAWGWEQYF	TGTGCCAGCAGTGAAGCCTGGGGGTGGGAGCAGTACTTC
TRBV6-1	TRBJ2-5	.	.	CASRAVSVETQYF	TGTGCCAGCAGAGCCGTTTCGGTGGAGACCCAGTACTTC
TRBV15	TRBJ1-1	once	.	CATSRDQFGVTATEAFF	TGTGCCACCAGCAGAGATCAATTTGGGGTGACAGCGACTGAAGCTTTCTTT
TRBV5-1	TRBJ2-7	.	.	CASSFGGAEIYEQYF	TGCGCCAGCAGCTTCGGCGGGGCAGAGATCTACGAGCAGTACTTC
TRBV19	TRBJ1-5	.	TRBD1	CASSPGTGFNQPQHF	TGTGCCAGTAGCCCCGGGACAGGGTTCAATCAGCCCCAGCATTTT
TRBV10-3	TRBJ2-3	.	.	CAIRQGTSTDTQYF	TGTGCCATCAGACAGGGTACAAGCACAGATACGCAGTATTTT